Sequencing of this T cell receptor (beta chain) was carried out in a study of T cell responses to AZD1222 COVID-19 vaccine. At the level of the study: Pooling of second doses given at about 4 or about 12 weeks was done.

Generated by immunoSEQ multiplex PCR, the TCRdb table keeps only in-frame clones and is missing some. Seen here are about 120,000 clones, 90% to 95% observed once, and the top ten hold under 3.5%. This TCR was recovered from an adult in good health. Source: peripheral blood, taken on day 0 of AZD1222 vaccination.

Written as DNA, the CDR3 is TGTGCCAGCACCCGGACACAGACTAACTATGGCTACACCTTC. Translating gives CASTRTQTNYGYTF. The V and J genes are TRBV6-5 and TRBJ1-2; a weak D match, TRBD1 (5 bases). CDR1 is MNHEY and CDR2 is SVGAGI in the germline V gene. The V and J ends lost 7 bases and 0 bases respectively, with 12 bases between them. This CDR3 comprises 14 residues.